Below, 3 T cell receptor beta chains from the same sample are listed, as sequenced in a study of T cells in Graves' hyperthyroidism and ophthalmopathy. Researchers took RNA transcripts and amplified the TCR beta CDR3 regions from them. Using the HTBI primer set, a first-round RT-PCR was run on the TCR CDR3. TCRdb reprocessed the multiplex PCR reads with MiXCR, giving one entry per CDR3 protein. The sample includes about 640,000 distinct CDR3 sequences, over 40% of them seen just once. Specimen: peripheral blood or thyroid tissue (not recorded which). These receptors were obtained from an adult man with Graves' disease, either hyperthyroidism or ophthalmopathy (not recorded which).

The CDR3: CASSHLQGLNTEAFF. The CDR3 bases are TGCGCCAGCAGCCATTTACAGGGGTTGAACACTGAAGCTTTCTTT. This sequence joins TRBV4-1 and TRBJ1-1; 7 bases are shared with TRBD1. CDR3 size: 15 residues. V shed 3 bases and J 0 bases; nucleotides not matched to a gene: 4. Germline CDR1 and CDR2: MGHRA and YSYEKL.

The chain uses TRBV29-1 and TRBJ1-2, with 11 bases aligning to TRBD1. CDR3 size: 15 residues. Trimming removed 7 bases from V and 0 bases from J; junction bases left unmatched: 7. Looked up from germline, CDR1 is SQVTM and CDR2 is ANQGSEA. The CDR3 spells CSAGTGGRANYGYTF. DNA for the CDR3: TGCAGCGCCGGGACAGGGGGAAGAGCTAACTATGGCTACACCTTC.

The gene calls are TRBV5-1 and TRBJ2-2; possibly TRBD1 for D (5 bases). V was pared by 3 bases and J by 1 base, with 7 bases between. Germline V CDR1 and CDR2: SGHRS, YFSETQ. There are 14 residues in the CDR3. The CDR3 spells CASSSQGNTGELFF. The CDR3 DNA follows: TGCGCCAGCAGCTCGCAGGGGAACACCGGGGAGCTGTTTTTT.